This is a list of T cell receptor beta chains from one sample in a study of shared clonotypes between healthy human individuals. TCRdb's copy holds only in-frame clones and misses some; the assay was immunoSEQ multiplex PCR. This sample has around 700,000 clones, with 92% found just once. Specimen: naive CD8+ T cells sorted from blood. The origin of the receptors is a man aged 25 to 40 in good health. CDR3s include the opening cysteine and the closing phenylalanine or tryptophan. The D gene is left open where the match is weak. Expanded clones get a size class; other rows say once, few or many, or leave the size out.

CDR3 DNA: TGTGCCAGCAGCTTTAGCGGGAGCTCCTACAATGAGCAGTTCTTC
CDR3 protein: CASSFSGSSYNEQFF
D gene: TRBD2
J gene: TRBJ2-1
clone size: .
V gene: TRBV7-9

CDR3 DNA: TGTGCCAGCAGTTCTAACAGGGGGAGCACAGATACGCAGTATTTT
CDR3 protein: CASSSNRGSTDTQYF
D gene: TRBD1
J gene: TRBJ2-3
clone size: .
V gene: TRBV6-6

CDR3 DNA: TGTGCCAGCAGCGGAGATGGACTAGCGGGCTACGAGCAGTACTTC
CDR3 protein: CASSGDGLAGYEQYF
D gene: TRBD2
J gene: TRBJ2-7
clone size: .
V gene: TRBV7-9

CDR3 DNA: TGTGCCAGCAGACCCGGGGGTTCCTACGAGCAGTACTTC
CDR3 protein: CASRPGGSYEQYF
D gene: .
J gene: TRBJ2-7
clone size: .
V gene: TRBV7-8

CDR3 DNA: TGTGCCAGCAGCCCCAACTATAGGGATGAGCAGTTCTTC
CDR3 protein: CASSPNYRDEQFF
D gene: .
J gene: TRBJ2-1
clone size: .
V gene: TRBV27

CDR3 DNA: TGTGCCAGCAGCTTAAGGACAGGGATCCACAATGAGCAGTTCTTC
CDR3 protein: CASSLRTGIHNEQFF
D gene: TRBD1
J gene: TRBJ2-1
clone size: .
V gene: TRBV7-9

CDR3 DNA: TGCAGCGTATTGCTAGCGGGAGTTGAGCAGTACTTC
CDR3 protein: CSVLLAGVEQYF
D gene: TRBD2
J gene: TRBJ2-7
clone size: .
V gene: TRBV29-1

CDR3 DNA: TGTGCCAGCAGCGTTTCGGGGAGGGGGTACGAGCAGTACTTC
CDR3 protein: CASSVSGRGYEQYF
D gene: .
J gene: TRBJ2-7
clone size: .
V gene: TRBV7-9

CDR3 DNA: TGTGCCATCAGTGAAGTGGGTAGCGGGACCACCTACAATGAGCAGTTCTTC
CDR3 protein: CAISEVGSGTTYNEQFF
D gene: TRBD2
J gene: TRBJ2-1
clone size: .
V gene: TRBV10-3

CDR3 DNA: TGTGCCAGCAGCGTAGGTCTCGGGACAGCGAACACTGAAGCTTTCTTT
CDR3 protein: CASSVGLGTANTEAFF
D gene: TRBD1
J gene: TRBJ1-1
clone size: .
V gene: TRBV9

CDR3 DNA: TGTGCCAGCAGTGAATATAACGGGGACTACGAGCAGTACTTC
CDR3 protein: CASSEYNGDYEQYF
D gene: .
J gene: TRBJ2-7
clone size: .
V gene: TRBV25-1

CDR3 DNA: TGCAGCGCATGGGGCCTTTCCAGGGTAGGCTACGAGCAGTACTTC
CDR3 protein: CSAWGLSRVGYEQYF
D gene: .
J gene: TRBJ2-7
clone size: .
V gene: TRBV29-1

CDR3 DNA: TGTGCCAGCAGCTCTAGCGTAGGACTAGCTCTCTATGAGCAGTTCTTC
CDR3 protein: CASSSSVGLALYEQFF
D gene: TRBD2
J gene: TRBJ2-1
clone size: .
V gene: TRBV7-8

CDR3 DNA: TGTGCCAGCAGCACTACTACGGACGGACGCTTAGGGTACGAGCAGTACTTC
CDR3 protein: CASSTTTDGRLGYEQYF
D gene: .
J gene: TRBJ2-7
clone size: .
V gene: TRBV2

CDR3 DNA: TGTGCCAGCAGCAGATGGGCGCAAGCCTACGAGCAGTACTTC
CDR3 protein: CASSRWAQAYEQYF
D gene: .
J gene: TRBJ2-7
clone size: few
V gene: TRBV27

CDR3 DNA: TGTGCCAGCAAAGCGTCCAATGAGCAGTTCTTC
CDR3 protein: CASKASNEQFF
D gene: .
J gene: TRBJ2-1
clone size: few
V gene: TRBV27

CDR3 DNA: TGTGCCAGCGGCGACAGGCTTTACAATGAGCAGTTCTTC
CDR3 protein: CASGDRLYNEQFF
D gene: .
J gene: TRBJ2-1
clone size: .
V gene: TRBV7-2

CDR3 DNA: TGTGCCAGCGGATTAGCGGGTACGGTCACCGGGGAGCTGTTTTTT
CDR3 protein: CASGLAGTVTGELFF
D gene: TRBD2
J gene: TRBJ2-2
clone size: .
V gene: TRBV28

CDR3 DNA: TGTGCCAGCAGTTACGGGCGGTTTAGCACAGATACGCAGTATTTT
CDR3 protein: CASSYGRFSTDTQYF
D gene: .
J gene: TRBJ2-3
clone size: .
V gene: TRBV6-6

CDR3 DNA: TGTGCCAGCAGTGAAGCGACAGGGACCCAGTACTTC
CDR3 protein: CASSEATGTQYF
D gene: .
J gene: TRBJ2-5
clone size: .
V gene: TRBV6-1

CDR3 DNA: TGTGCCAGCAGCTTAGCTTTATCAGGAGATTCGAGCACAGATACGCAGTATTTT
CDR3 protein: CASSLALSGDSSTDTQYF
D gene: .
J gene: TRBJ2-3
clone size: .
V gene: TRBV7-9

CDR3 DNA: TGTGCCAGCAGCCCGAATAGCGCATCTGGGGCCAACGTCCTGACTTTC
CDR3 protein: CASSPNSASGANVLTF
D gene: .
J gene: TRBJ2-6
clone size: .
V gene: TRBV7-6

CDR3 DNA: TGTGCCAGCAGCCTAGCGGGAGGGCCCACAGATACGCAGTATTTT
CDR3 protein: CASSLAGGPTDTQYF
D gene: TRBD2
J gene: TRBJ2-3
clone size: many
V gene: TRBV6-5

CDR3 DNA: TGTGCCAGCAGCTTAGCCGGGAACACCGGGGAGCTGTTTTTT
CDR3 protein: CASSLAGNTGELFF
D gene: .
J gene: TRBJ2-2
clone size: .
V gene: TRBV7-9

CDR3 DNA: TGTGCCAGCAGCGTAGGACAGGAACGCCAGCCCCAGCATTTT
CDR3 protein: CASSVGQERQPQHF
D gene: .
J gene: TRBJ1-5
clone size: .
V gene: TRBV9

CDR3 DNA: TGTGCCAGCAGCCATGGGGGCCATACGCAGTATTTT
CDR3 protein: CASSHGGHTQYF
D gene: .
J gene: TRBJ2-3
clone size: .
V gene: TRBV5-5

CDR3 DNA: TGTGCCAGCAGTTTATTTCGGAACACCGGGGAGCTGTTTTTT
CDR3 protein: CASSLFRNTGELFF
D gene: .
J gene: TRBJ2-2
clone size: .
V gene: TRBV27

CDR3 DNA: TGTGCCAGCAGCTCGACTAGCGGGAGGGCCCGGGCGACCCAGTACTTC
CDR3 protein: CASSSTSGRARATQYF
D gene: TRBD2
J gene: TRBJ2-5
clone size: .
V gene: TRBV11-2

CDR3 DNA: TGCGCCAGCAGCCAAGATGGGGGCGGGACAGGGGTAGATACGCAGTATTTT
CDR3 protein: CASSQDGGGTGVDTQYF
D gene: TRBD1
J gene: TRBJ2-3
clone size: once
V gene: TRBV4-3

CDR3 DNA: TGTGCCAGCAGCACGGGACTAGCGGGGTACAATGAGCAGTTCTTC
CDR3 protein: CASSTGLAGYNEQFF
D gene: TRBD2
J gene: TRBJ2-1
clone size: .
V gene: TRBV7-8

CDR3 DNA: TGTGCCAGCGCCCCGGGGATCAGCAATCAGCCCCAGCATTTT
CDR3 protein: CASAPGISNQPQHF
D gene: .
J gene: TRBJ1-5
clone size: .
V gene: TRBV19

CDR3 DNA: TGTGCCAGCACCACTAGTCCGGACAGTTACTACGAGCAGTACTTC
CDR3 protein: CASTTSPDSYYEQYF
D gene: .
J gene: TRBJ2-7
clone size: .
V gene: TRBV21-1

CDR3 DNA: TGCGCCAGCAGCCACGGTGGTGGGGGTTCCTACGAGCAGTACTTC
CDR3 protein: CASSHGGGGSYEQYF
D gene: .
J gene: TRBJ2-7
clone size: .
V gene: TRBV4-1

CDR3 DNA: TGCGCCAGCAGGGGAACCGGGACTAGCGGAGGGTCTTCTAGCACAGATACGCAGTATTTT
CDR3 protein: CASRGTGTSGGSSSTDTQYF
D gene: TRBD2
J gene: TRBJ2-3
clone size: .
V gene: TRBV10-2

CDR3 DNA: TGTGCCAGTAAAAGCCGGGACAGGGGTTCTGACACTGAAGCTTTCTTT
CDR3 protein: CASKSRDRGSDTEAFF
D gene: TRBD1
J gene: TRBJ1-1
clone size: .
V gene: TRBV28

CDR3 DNA: TGTGCCAGTAGTCGGACTAGCGGGAACTACAATGAGCAGTTCTTC
CDR3 protein: CASSRTSGNYNEQFF
D gene: TRBD2
J gene: TRBJ2-1
clone size: .
V gene: TRBV19